This entry is about one T cell receptor (beta chain). Its cognate antigen is unknown. The source of the sample is a study of response to subunit inactivated influenza vaccine. Via MiXCR, TCRdb re-called the RT-PCR reads, giving one row per CDR3 protein. The sample contains 550,000 to 600,000 distinct CDR3 sequences, 10% to 15% of which appear only once. Whole-study findings and limits: Each seasonal flu vaccination may recruit only limited new T cells, authors suggested.

The TCR was taken from a man aged 50 to 60 who received an inactivated influenza vaccine. Sequenced here: PBMCs from blood, sampled on the day of vaccination.

CDR3 residues: CASSLRGSGFVMTGELFF. DNA of the CDR3: TGTGCCAGCAGCTTAAGGGGCTCAGGGTTCGTTATGACCGGGGAGCTGTTTTTT. The chain uses TRBV11-2 and TRBJ2-2; D perhaps matches TRBD1 (5 bases). V gave up 2 bases and J gave up 5 bases, with 21 bases separating them. CDR3 length: 18 amino acids. Germline CDR1 SGHAT, CDR2 FQNNGV.